The T cell receptor beta chain under discussion was sequenced for a study of identifying expanded T cells in peripheral blood. Regarding the study as a whole: Variance in clone template counts between approximately 2-week samples significantly increased with total template count across all healthy donors.

On this clone itself: The antigen is not known.

Data came from immunoSEQ multiplex PCR; TCRdb stores just in-frame clones and leaves some out. The data show roughly 84,000 clones, over 85% seen once. CDR1 is SGHAT, CDR2 FQNNGV, per germline. This CDR3 comprises 16 residues. Unmatched junction bases numbered 6, after V lost 0 bases and J lost 6 bases. The V gene is TRBV11-2, the J gene TRBJ2-1, with TRBD2 matching 9 bases. The TCR was taken from a person aged 18 to 75 in good health. The source material was blood. CDR3 sequence: CASSLDRAGGTNEQFF. DNA of the CDR3: TGTGCCAGCAGCTTAGATCGAGCGGGAGGTACCAATGAGCAGTTCTTC.